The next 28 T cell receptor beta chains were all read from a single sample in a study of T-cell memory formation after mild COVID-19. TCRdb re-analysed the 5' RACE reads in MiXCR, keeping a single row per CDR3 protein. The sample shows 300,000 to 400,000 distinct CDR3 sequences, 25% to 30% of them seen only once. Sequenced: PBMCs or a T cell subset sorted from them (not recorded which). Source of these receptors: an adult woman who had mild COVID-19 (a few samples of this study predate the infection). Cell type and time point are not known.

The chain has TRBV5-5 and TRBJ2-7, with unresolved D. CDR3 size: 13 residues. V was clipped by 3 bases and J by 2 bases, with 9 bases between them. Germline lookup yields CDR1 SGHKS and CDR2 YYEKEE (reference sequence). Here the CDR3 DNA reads TGTGCCAGCAGCTGGAACCCAACCTACGAGCAGTACTTC. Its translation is CASSWNPTYEQYF.

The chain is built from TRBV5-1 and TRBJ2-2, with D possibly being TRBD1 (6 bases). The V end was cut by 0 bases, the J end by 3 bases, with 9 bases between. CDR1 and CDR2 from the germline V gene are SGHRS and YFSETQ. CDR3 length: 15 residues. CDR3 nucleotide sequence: TGCGCCAGCAGCTTGGTGGGGGCGGACACCGGGGAGCTGTTTTTT. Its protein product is CASSLVGADTGELFF.

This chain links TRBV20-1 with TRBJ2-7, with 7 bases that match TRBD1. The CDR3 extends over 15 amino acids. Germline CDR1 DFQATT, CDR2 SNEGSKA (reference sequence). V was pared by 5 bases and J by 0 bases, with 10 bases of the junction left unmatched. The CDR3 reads CSAVLRDRISYEQYF. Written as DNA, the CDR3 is TGCAGTGCTGTCCTCCGGGACAGAATCTCCTACGAGCAGTACTTC.

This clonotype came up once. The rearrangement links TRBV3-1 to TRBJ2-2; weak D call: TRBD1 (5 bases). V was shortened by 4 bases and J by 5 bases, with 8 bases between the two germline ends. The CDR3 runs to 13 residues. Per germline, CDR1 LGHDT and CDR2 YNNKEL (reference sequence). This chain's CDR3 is CASSPGHTGELFF. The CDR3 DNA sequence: TGTGCCAGCAGCCCCGGACATACCGGGGAGCTGTTTTTT.

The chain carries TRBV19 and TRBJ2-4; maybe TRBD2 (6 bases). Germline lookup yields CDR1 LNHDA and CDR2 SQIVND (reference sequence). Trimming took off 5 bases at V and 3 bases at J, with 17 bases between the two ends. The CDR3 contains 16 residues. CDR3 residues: CASSEGRWGVKNIQYF. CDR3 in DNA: TGTGCCAGTAGTGAAGGACGATGGGGGGTCAAAAACATTCAGTACTTC.

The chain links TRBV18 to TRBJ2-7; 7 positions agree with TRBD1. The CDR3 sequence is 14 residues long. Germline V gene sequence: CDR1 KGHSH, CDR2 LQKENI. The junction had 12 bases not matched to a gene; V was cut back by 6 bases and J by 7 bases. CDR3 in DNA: TGTGCCAGCTCGTCGGGACAGCCGATCGGGGAGCAGTACTTC. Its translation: CASSSGQPIGEQYF.

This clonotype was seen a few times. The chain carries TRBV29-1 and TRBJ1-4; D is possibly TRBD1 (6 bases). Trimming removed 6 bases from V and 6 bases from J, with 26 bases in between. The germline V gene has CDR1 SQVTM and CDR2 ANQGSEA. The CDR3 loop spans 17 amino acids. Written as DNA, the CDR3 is TGCAGCGTCCGTTGGGGGGGCGAGAGTCCTATCTATGAAAAACTGTTTTTT. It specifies CSVRWGGESPIYEKLFF.

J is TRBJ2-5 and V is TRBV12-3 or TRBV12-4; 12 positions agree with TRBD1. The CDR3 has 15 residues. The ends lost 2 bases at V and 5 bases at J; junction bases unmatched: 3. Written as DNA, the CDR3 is TGTGCCAGCAGTTTAAGGGACAGGGGGCCGGAGACCCAGTACTTC. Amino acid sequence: CASSLRDRGPETQYF.

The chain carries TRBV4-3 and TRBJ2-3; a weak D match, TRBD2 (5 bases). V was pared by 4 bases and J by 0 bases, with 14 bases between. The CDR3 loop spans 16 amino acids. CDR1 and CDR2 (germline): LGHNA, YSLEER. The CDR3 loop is CASSRRWQASTDTQYF. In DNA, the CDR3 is TGCGCCAGCAGCCGGAGGTGGCAGGCCAGCACAGATACGCAGTATTTT.

The CDR3 loop is CASSSEGLSGDTQYF. DNA of the CDR3: TGTGCCAGCAGCTCCGAGGGACTATCGGGAGATACGCAGTATTTT. The chain has TRBV7-2 and TRBJ2-3; TRBD2 matches at 7 bases. Germline V gene data show CDR1 as SGHTA and CDR2 as FQGNSA. J gave up 5 bases and V 4 bases, and 9 bases lay outside the gene matches. The CDR3 loop spans 15 amino acids.

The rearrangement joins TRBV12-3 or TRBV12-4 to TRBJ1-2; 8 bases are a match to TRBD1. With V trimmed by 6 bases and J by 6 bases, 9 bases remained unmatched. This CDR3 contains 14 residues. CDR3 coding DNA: TGTGCCAGCAGGGTCCGGACAGGGTTTGATGGCTACACCTTC. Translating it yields CASRVRTGFDGYTF.

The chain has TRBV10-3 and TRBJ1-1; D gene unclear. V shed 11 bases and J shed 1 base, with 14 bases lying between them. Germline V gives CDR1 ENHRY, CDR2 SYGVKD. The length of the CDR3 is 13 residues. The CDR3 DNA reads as TGTGCCGTGGCAGGACGGACGAACACTGAAGCTTTCTTT. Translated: CAVAGRTNTEAFF.

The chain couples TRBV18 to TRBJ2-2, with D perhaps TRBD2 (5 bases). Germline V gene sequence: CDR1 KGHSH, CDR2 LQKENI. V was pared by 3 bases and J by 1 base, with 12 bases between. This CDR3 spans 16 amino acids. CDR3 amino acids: CASSPFSAGNTGELFF. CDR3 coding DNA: TGTGCCAGCTCACCTTTCTCGGCGGGGAACACCGGGGAGCTGTTTTTT.

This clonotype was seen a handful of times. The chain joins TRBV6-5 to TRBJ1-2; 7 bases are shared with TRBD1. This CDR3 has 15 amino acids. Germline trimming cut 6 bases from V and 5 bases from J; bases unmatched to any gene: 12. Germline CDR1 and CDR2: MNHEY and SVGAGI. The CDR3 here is CASRGGQPLKYGYTF. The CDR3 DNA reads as TGTGCCAGCAGAGGGGGACAGCCTTTGAAGTATGGCTACACCTTC.

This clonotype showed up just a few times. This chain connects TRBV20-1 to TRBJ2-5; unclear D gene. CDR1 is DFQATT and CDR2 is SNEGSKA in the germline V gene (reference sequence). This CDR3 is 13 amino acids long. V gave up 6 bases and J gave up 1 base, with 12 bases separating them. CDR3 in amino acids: CSAPENTQETQYF. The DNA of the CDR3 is TGCAGTGCCCCGGAGAATACCCAAGAGACCCAGTACTTC.

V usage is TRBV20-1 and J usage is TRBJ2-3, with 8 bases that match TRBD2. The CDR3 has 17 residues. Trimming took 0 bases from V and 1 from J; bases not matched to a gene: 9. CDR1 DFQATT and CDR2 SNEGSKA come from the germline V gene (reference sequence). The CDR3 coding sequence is TGCAGTGCTAGAGATCGGGAGCGGGAGAGCGGCACAGATACGCAGTATTTT. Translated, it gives CSARDRERESGTDTQYF.

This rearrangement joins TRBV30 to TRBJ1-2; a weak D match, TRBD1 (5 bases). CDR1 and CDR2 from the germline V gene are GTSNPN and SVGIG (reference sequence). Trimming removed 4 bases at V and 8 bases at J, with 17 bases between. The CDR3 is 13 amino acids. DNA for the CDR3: TGTGCCTGGAAATACAGGAGTAGAGCCGGCTACACCTTC. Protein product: CAWKYRSRAGYTF.

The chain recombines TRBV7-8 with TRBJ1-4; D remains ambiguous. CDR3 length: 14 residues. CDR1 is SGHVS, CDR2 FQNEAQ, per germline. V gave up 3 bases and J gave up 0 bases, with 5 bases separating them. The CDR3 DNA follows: TGTGCCAGCAGCTTGGCAACAACTAATGAAAAACTGTTTTTT. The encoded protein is CASSLATTNEKLFF.

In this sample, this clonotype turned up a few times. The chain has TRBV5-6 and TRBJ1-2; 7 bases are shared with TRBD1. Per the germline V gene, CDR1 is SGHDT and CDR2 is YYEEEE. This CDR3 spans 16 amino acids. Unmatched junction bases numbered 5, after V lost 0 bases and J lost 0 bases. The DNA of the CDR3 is TGTGCCAGCAGCTTGGTCGGGACAGACTCTAACTATGGCTACACCTTC. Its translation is CASSLVGTDSNYGYTF. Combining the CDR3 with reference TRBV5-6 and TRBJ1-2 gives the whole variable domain DAGVTQSPTHLIKTRGQQVTLRCSPKSGHDTVSWYQQALGQGPQFIFQYYEEEERQRGNFPDRFSGHQFPNYSSELNVNALLLGDSALYLCASSLVGTDSNYGYTFGSGTRLTVV.

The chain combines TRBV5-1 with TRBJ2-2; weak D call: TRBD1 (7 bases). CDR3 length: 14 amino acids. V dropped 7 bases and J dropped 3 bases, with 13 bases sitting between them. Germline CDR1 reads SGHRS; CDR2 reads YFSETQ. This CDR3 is CASGGGIDTGELFF. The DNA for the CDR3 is TGCGCCAGCGGAGGGGGCATCGACACCGGGGAGCTGTTTTTT.

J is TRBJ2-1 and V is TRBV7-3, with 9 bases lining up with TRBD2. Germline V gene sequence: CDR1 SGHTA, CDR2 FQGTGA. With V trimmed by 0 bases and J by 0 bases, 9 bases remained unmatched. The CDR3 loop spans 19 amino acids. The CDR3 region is CASSLTGSGGARSYNEQFF. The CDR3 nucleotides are TGTGCCAGCAGCTTAACTGGTAGCGGGGGAGCCCGCTCCTACAATGAGCAGTTCTTC.

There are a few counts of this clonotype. CDR3 loop: CASSFRGRDQETQYF. The DNA of the CDR3 is TGCGCCAGCAGCTTTCGGGGTCGGGACCAAGAGACCCAGTACTTC. This rearrangement joins TRBV5-1 to TRBJ2-5; possibly TRBD2 for D (5 bases). Germline assignment: CDR1 SGHRS and CDR2 YFSETQ. This CDR3 comprises 15 residues. V was trimmed by 2 bases and J by 0 bases, leaving 11 bases between them.

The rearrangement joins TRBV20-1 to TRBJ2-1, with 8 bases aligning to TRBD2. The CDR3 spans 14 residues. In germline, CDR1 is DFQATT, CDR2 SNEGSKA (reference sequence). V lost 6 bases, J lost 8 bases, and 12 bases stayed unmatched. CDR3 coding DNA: TGCAGTGCCCTTCGGGGGGGAAGACTGGATGAGCAGTTCTTC. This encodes CSALRGGRLDEQFF.

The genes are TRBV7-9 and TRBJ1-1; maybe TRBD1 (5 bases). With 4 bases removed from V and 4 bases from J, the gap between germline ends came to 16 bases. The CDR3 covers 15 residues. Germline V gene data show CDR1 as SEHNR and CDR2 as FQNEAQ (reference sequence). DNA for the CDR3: TGTGCCAGCAGCTCCCCGATGGGGGAGAGCACTGAAGCTTTCTTT. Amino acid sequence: CASSSPMGESTEAFF.

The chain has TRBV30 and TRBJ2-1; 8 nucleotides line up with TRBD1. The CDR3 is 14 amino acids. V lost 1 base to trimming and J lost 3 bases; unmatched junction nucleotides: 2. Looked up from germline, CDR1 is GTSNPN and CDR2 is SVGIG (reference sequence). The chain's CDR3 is CAWSAGQGYNEQFF. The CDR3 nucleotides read TGTGCCTGGAGTGCAGGACAGGGCTACAATGAGCAGTTCTTC.

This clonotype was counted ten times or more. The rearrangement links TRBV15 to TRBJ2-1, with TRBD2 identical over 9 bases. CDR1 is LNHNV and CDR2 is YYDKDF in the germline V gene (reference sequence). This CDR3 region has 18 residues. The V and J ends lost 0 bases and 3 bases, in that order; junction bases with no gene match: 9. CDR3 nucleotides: TGTGCCACCAGCAGAGATAATAGCGGGAGAGCCCTCTACAATGAGCAGTTCTTC. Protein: CATSRDNSGRALYNEQFF.

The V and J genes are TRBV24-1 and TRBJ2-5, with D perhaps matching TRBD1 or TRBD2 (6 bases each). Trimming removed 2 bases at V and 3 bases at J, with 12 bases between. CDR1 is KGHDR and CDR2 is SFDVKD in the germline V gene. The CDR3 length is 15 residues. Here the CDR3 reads CATSDYQGGKETQYF. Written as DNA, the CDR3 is TGTGCCACCAGTGATTACCAAGGGGGGAAAGAGACCCAGTACTTC.

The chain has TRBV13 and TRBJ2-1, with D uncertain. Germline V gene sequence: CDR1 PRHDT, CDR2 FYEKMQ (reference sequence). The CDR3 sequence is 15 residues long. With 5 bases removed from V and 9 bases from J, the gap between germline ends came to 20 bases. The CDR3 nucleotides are TGTGCCAGCAGCCTCCTTGTCCTTGAACCCCCTGAGCAGTTCTTC. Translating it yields CASSLLVLEPPEQFF. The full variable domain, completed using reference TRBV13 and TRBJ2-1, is AAGVIQSPRHLIKEKRETATLKCYPIPRHDTVYWYQQGPGQDPQFLISFYEKMQSDKGSIPDRFSAQQFSDYHSELNMSSLELGDSALYFCASSLLVLEPPEQFFGPGTRLTVL.